Following are 27 T cell receptor beta chains from one sample sequenced in a study of CD8 T cells in Susac syndrome (dated by TCRdb to about 2019). The library was built by means of the immunoSEQ multiplex PCR assay. RNA was extracted with the RNeasy kit and roughly 0.5 to 1 ug was reverse transcribed using random hexamers. TCRdb reran the public reads through fastp at Q25 and MiXCR, keeping productive beta chains. Each CDR3 protein appears once, grouped with its most common genes and DNA. This sample holds under 110,000 distinct CDR3 sequences; 94% were observed only once. About 0.41% of the sample is taken by the ten largest. The sequencing input was CD8+ T cells from PBMCs. Every receptor here comes from a human donor with Susac syndrome.

The chain carries TRBV20-1 and TRBJ2-7; D call uncertain. The CDR3 has 16 residues. V gave up 3 bases and J gave up 2 bases, with 20 bases separating them. Germline V gene sequence: CDR1 DFQATT, CDR2 SNEGSKA (reference sequence). CDR3 sequence: CSASIPGHRVTYEQYF. As DNA, the CDR3 is TGCAGTGCTAGTATTCCGGGTCACCGGGTGACCTACGAGCAGTACTTC.

This clonotype has just one count. J is TRBJ2-1 and V is TRBV7-9, with TRBD1 as a possible D gene (5 bases). The germline V gene encodes CDR1 SEHNR and CDR2 FQNEAQ (reference sequence). Deletions cut 5 bases from V and 6 bases from J, with 11 bases between. The CDR3 consists of 13 residues. The CDR3: CASSPDTVNEQFF. The DNA of the CDR3 is TGTGCCAGCAGCCCGGACACGGTCAATGAGCAGTTCTTC.

The CDR3 nucleotides read TGCGCCAGCAGCCAAGCGAGCGGGGGGGTGGACCAAGAGACCCAGTACTTC. Amino acids: CASSQASGGVDQETQYF. The chain couples TRBV4-1 to TRBJ2-5; 10 positions match TRBD2. CDR3 length: 17 amino acids. In germline, CDR1 is MGHRA, CDR2 YSYEKL. V dropped 1 base and J dropped 0; count of bases not matched to a gene: 5.

This chain joins TRBV20-1 and TRBJ2-7; TRBD1 matches 7 bases. The CDR3 runs to 14 residues. The V and J ends lost 4 bases and 0 bases, in that order; junction bases with no gene match: 6. The germline V gene has CDR1 DFQATT and CDR2 SNEGSKA (reference sequence). Here the CDR3 DNA reads TGCAGTGCTACTGGGGACAGTAGCTCCTACGAGCAGTACTTC. It is translated as CSATGDSSSYEQYF.

This clonotype was seen a single time. J is TRBJ1-2 and V is TRBV7-9; 8 positions match TRBD1. Germline trimming cut 5 bases from V and 7 bases from J; bases unmatched to any gene: 9. This CDR3 has 14 amino acids. Germline CDR1 SEHNR, CDR2 FQNEAQ (reference sequence). CDR3 protein: CASSKQGVAIGYTF. In DNA form, the CDR3 reads TGTGCCAGCAGCAAACAGGGGGTTGCGATTGGCTACACCTTC.

The J gene is TRBJ2-2, the V gene TRBV29-1; 11 bases map to TRBD1. Germline trimming cut 4 bases from V and 5 bases from J; bases unmatched to any gene: 9. The length of the CDR3 is 16 residues. The germline V gene encodes CDR1 SQVTM and CDR2 ANQGSEA. The CDR3 loop is CSVVRRDRGETGELFF. The CDR3 bases are TGCAGCGTTGTTCGGAGGGACAGGGGGGAGACCGGGGAGCTGTTTTTT.

The table lists this clonotype with a few counts. This rearrangement joins TRBV6-6 to TRBJ2-5; no reliable D call. CDR1 and CDR2 (germline): MNHNY, SVGAGI (reference sequence). V lost 8 bases and J 3 bases, leaving 7 bases between the germline ends. The CDR3 has 11 amino acids. For the CDR3, the DNA is TGTGCCAGCTCGGTCGAAGAGACCCAGTACTTC. Translation: CASSVEETQYF.

This clonotype has just one count. Germline is not matched at one junction end, which may reflect a read error. V and J are TRBV11-2 and TRBJ2-5; 7 positions agree with TRBD1. The V gene's germline CDR1 is SGHAT and CDR2 FQNNGV. The CDR3 runs to 15 residues. The CDR3 region has the DNA TGTGCAAGCAGCTTACGGGACAGTCCCCAAGAGACCCAGTACTTC. Translation: CASSLRDSPQETQYF.

The chain combines TRBV11-2 with TRBJ2-3; 10 bases are a match to TRBD2. Trimming cost V 4 bases and J 1 base; bases outside gene matches: 11. Germline V gene lookup returns CDR1 SGHAT and CDR2 FQNNGV. The CDR3 is 18 amino acids. In nucleotides, the CDR3 is TGTGCCAGCAGCTCAACTCCCCTAGCGGGAGAACGCACAGATACGCAGTATTTT. The encoded protein is CASSSTPLAGERTDTQYF.

The chain joins TRBV27 to TRBJ1-2; D possibly corresponds to TRBD1 (6 bases). Trimming removed 5 bases from V and 8 bases from J, with 15 bases in between. The CDR3 has 13 amino acids. Germline V CDR1 and CDR2: MNHEY, SMNVEV (reference sequence). The chain's CDR3 is CASSTSGTTGYTF. CDR3 coding DNA: TGTGCCAGCAGTACCTCCGGGACAACGGGCTACACCTTC.

The V gene is TRBV27, the J gene TRBJ2-5; D unresolved. V lost 6 bases to trimming and J lost 6 bases, with 23 bases between them. Germline CDR1 reads MNHEY; CDR2 reads SMNVEV (reference sequence). This CDR3 comprises 16 residues. In nucleotides, the CDR3 is TGTGCCAGCAGCCCCTCGACCTTTGGGATATTCCAGACCCAGTACTTC. Amino acid sequence: CASSPSTFGIFQTQYF.

The chain is built from TRBV9 and TRBJ2-3; TRBD2 matches at 14 bases. Germline V gene sequence: CDR1 SGDLS, CDR2 YYNGEE. The CDR3 runs to 16 residues. The V and J ends lost 3 bases and 6 bases, in that order; junction bases with no gene match: 6. This CDR3 is CASSGLAGGPGDTQYF. The CDR3 DNA is TGTGCCAGCAGCGGACTAGCGGGGGGGCCAGGGGATACGCAGTATTTT.

The chain combines TRBV10-3 with TRBJ2-1, with D perhaps matching TRBD2 (7 bases). The CDR3 spans 14 residues. Trimming took 2 bases from V and 8 from J, leaving 13 bases between them. CDR1 ENHRY and CDR2 SYGVKD come from the germline V gene. For the CDR3, the DNA is TGTGCCATCAGTGAGAGCGGCGGGGGCGATGAGCAGTTCTTC. Protein sequence: CAISESGGGDEQFF.

The chain is built from TRBV13 and TRBJ2-2, with D uncertain. The CDR3 is 13 amino acids. Trimming removed 4 bases at V and 7 bases at J, with 10 bases between. Germline CDR1 reads PRHDT; CDR2 reads FYEKMQ (reference sequence). In DNA form, the CDR3 reads TGTGCCAGCAGCTCCGAACGACACGGGGAGCTGTTTTTT. Translated: CASSSERHGELFF.

The chain employs TRBV6-6 and TRBJ2-5, with D uncertain. There are 12 residues in the CDR3. Between the trimmed V and J ends, which lost 5 bases and 2 bases, there was a span of 6 bases. Germline V gives CDR1 MNHNY, CDR2 SVGAGI (reference sequence). CDR3 loop: CASSTTQETQYF. The CDR3 region has the DNA TGTGCCAGCAGTACGACACAAGAGACCCAGTACTTC.

V is TRBV27 and J is TRBJ2-1; D uncertain. Trimming shortened V by 6 bases and J by 5 bases, and 14 bases separated the two germline ends. Germline CDR1 and CDR2: MNHEY and SMNVEV (reference sequence). This CDR3 is built from 14 residues. CDR3 bases: TGTGCCAGCAGAATAGGACCAGCAAACAATGAGCAGTTCTTC. Its protein is CASRIGPANNEQFF.

The chain has TRBV20-1 and TRBJ2-7; 7 positions agree with TRBD2. The CDR3 sequence is 14 residues long. V trimming: 3 bases; J trimming: 0 bases; junction bases outside the gene matches: 5. CDR1 DFQATT and CDR2 SNEGSKA come from the germline V gene (reference sequence). The CDR3 loop reads CSARRDYSSYEQYF. The DNA for the CDR3 is TGCAGTGCTAGGAGGGACTACAGCTCCTACGAGCAGTACTTC.

V gene TRBV20-1 combines with J gene TRBJ2-7; 10 bases map to TRBD1. With V trimmed by 1 base and J by 2 bases, 5 bases remained unmatched. Germline V gives CDR1 DFQATT, CDR2 SNEGSKA (reference sequence). CDR3 length equals 15 residues. CDR3 in DNA: TGCAGTGCTAGAGGGCCGGGACAGGGGACCTACGAGCAGTACTTC. Translated, it gives CSARGPGQGTYEQYF.

The chain recombines TRBV9 with TRBJ2-1; D perhaps matches TRBD2 (7 bases). Per the germline V gene, CDR1 is SGDLS and CDR2 is YYNGEE. This CDR3 has 15 residues. V was pared by 0 bases and J by 7 bases, with 14 bases between. CDR3 DNA sequence: TGTGCCAGCAGCGTAGGCGGCGGGGGCCGAAATGAGCAGTTCTTC. This codes for CASSVGGGGRNEQFF.

V usage is TRBV7-9 and J usage is TRBJ2-7; 8 positions agree with TRBD1. The V gene end was trimmed by 5 bases and the J gene end by 3 bases; junction bases not matched to a gene: 9. The CDR3 is made up of 15 amino acids. Germline CDR1 is SEHNR and CDR2 is FQNEAQ (reference sequence). The CDR3 coding sequence is TGTGCCAGCAGCATAACCGGGACAGGAGACTACGAGCAGTACTTC. Translation gives CASSITGTGDYEQYF.

The chain is built from TRBV27 and TRBJ2-1; no firm D call. Per the germline V gene, CDR1 is MNHEY and CDR2 is SMNVEV (reference sequence). Trimming removed 9 bases from V and 7 bases from J, with 16 bases in between. The CDR3 loop spans 13 amino acids. The CDR3, as DNA: TGTGCCAGTTGGCTCTATGGGGAAAATGAGCAGTTCTTC. Translating gives CASWLYGENEQFF.

The rearrangement links TRBV29-1 to TRBJ2-7; D gene ambiguous. Trimming stripped 4 bases from V and 2 bases from J, with 15 bases between. The CDR3 extends over 14 amino acids. Germline V gene sequence: CDR1 SQVTM, CDR2 ANQGSEA. The DNA of the CDR3 is TGCAGCGTTGGTTCCGGTACGGGTACCTACGAGCAGTACTTC. This sequence encodes CSVGSGTGTYEQYF.

In its sample, this clonotype was seen once. The genes are TRBV7-9 and TRBJ1-2, with TRBD1 as a possible D gene (6 bases). V was shortened by 7 bases and J by 3 bases, with 15 bases between the two germline ends. Looked up from germline, CDR1 is SEHNR and CDR2 is FQNEAQ (reference sequence). This CDR3 has 14 residues. The CDR3 coding sequence is TGTGCCAGCACCCTAGGGGGAGTAGACTATGGCTACACCTTC. Its protein is CASTLGGVDYGYTF.

The rearrangement links TRBV7-9 to TRBJ2-1; no clear D gene. This CDR3 is 11 amino acids long. The germline V and J ends were trimmed by 11 bases and 4 bases, with 9 bases remaining between them. The germline gives CDR1 SEHNR, CDR2 FQNEAQ (reference sequence). The CDR3 DNA is TGTGCCTACGGACGGTACAATGAGCAGTTCTTC. Its protein product is CAYGRYNEQFF.

The genes are TRBV3-1 and TRBJ2-3; maybe TRBD2 (6 bases). The CDR3 has 16 amino acids. The germline gives CDR1 LGHDT, CDR2 YNNKEL (reference sequence). Trimming took off 4 bases at V and 4 bases at J, with 18 bases between the two ends. The CDR3 nucleotides are TGTGCCAGCAGCCCCGGTTACCCTGGGAGGCCAGATACGCAGTATTTT. Translated, it gives CASSPGYPGRPDTQYF.

This sequence joins TRBV19 and TRBJ1-5, with D perhaps matching TRBD1 (5 bases). This CDR3 has 14 residues. Germline V gives CDR1 LNHDA, CDR2 SQIVND (reference sequence). V lost 8 bases and J 0 bases, leaving 11 bases between the germline ends. The CDR3 nucleotides are TGTGCCAGTCTAGACAGCTATAGCAATCAGCCCCAGCATTTT. Residues: CASLDSYSNQPQHF.

The chain has TRBV7-8 and TRBJ2-1; 9 nucleotides match TRBD2. Germline V gene data show CDR1 as SGHVS and CDR2 as FQNEAQ. This CDR3 has 16 amino acids. The ends lost 3 bases at V and 8 bases at J; junction bases unmatched: 11. Written as DNA, the CDR3 is TGTGCCAGCAGCTTGCAGAGGGGTAGCGGGGGCTATGAGCAGTTCTTC. Protein sequence: CASSLQRGSGGYEQFF.